Below are 21 T cell receptor beta chains sequenced from a single sample in a study of blood T cell repertoires in COVID-19. Sequencing was performed with immunoSEQ multiplex PCR; in TCRdb, only in-frame clones are kept and a portion is missing. The repertoire holds 250,000 to 300,000 clones, with 85% to 90% as singletons. Sequencing was done on a sample of peripheral blood. These receptors originate from a man younger than 35 with active or convalescent COVID-19.

This clone occurred once. The chain recombines TRBV6-4 with TRBJ2-1; 8 nucleotides line up with TRBD2. CDR3 length equals 14 residues. With V trimmed by 3 bases and J by 9 bases, 7 bases remained unmatched. Germline CDR1 and CDR2: MRHNA and SNTAGT. CDR3 loop: CASSDGREGSEQFF. The CDR3 DNA reads as TGTGCCAGCAGTGATGGCCGGGAGGGGAGTGAGCAGTTCTTC.

This chain connects TRBV21-1 to TRBJ2-7; the D segment call TRBD2 is taken from the table without a DNA check. TRBV21-1 is a listed pseudogene. This CDR3 has 16 amino acids. In DNA form, the CDR3 reads TGTGCCAGCAGCAAAGTTGCGGCTTATCCCTCCTACGAGCAGTACTTC. The encoded protein is CASSKVAAYPSYEQYF.

The CDR3 reads CSVLPGTRPEQYF. The CDR3 DNA sequence: TGCAGCGTTCTACCCGGGACTAGGCCCGAGCAGTACTTC. The chain couples TRBV29-1 to TRBJ2-7, with TRBD2 identical over 8 bases. The CDR3 loop spans 13 amino acids. CDR1 is SQVTM, CDR2 ANQGSEA, per germline. J gave up 6 bases and V 5 bases, and 9 bases lay outside the gene matches.

The V call is TRBV19, the J call TRBJ1-5; D is possibly TRBD1 (5 bases). The CDR3 length is 12 residues. The V end lost 8 bases, the J end lost 7 bases, and 12 bases lay between the germline ends. Germline V gene lookup returns CDR1 LNHDA and CDR2 SQIVND (reference sequence). In DNA, the CDR3 is TGTGCCAGTCGGTCGGGGGACCAGCCCCAGCATTTT. It codes for CASRSGDQPQHF.

The chain joins TRBV11-3 to TRBJ1-1; D may be TRBD1 (5 bases). The CDR3 is 14 residues long. Germline V lookup: CDR1 SGHNT, CDR2 YENEEA. V was cut by 5 bases and J by 6 bases, with 16 bases left in between. In DNA form, the CDR3 reads TGTGCCAGCAGCACCCGGGCCGGGGGGGCTGAAGCTTTCTTT. This gives the protein CASSTRAGGAEAFF.

The chain has TRBV29-1 and TRBJ2-3, with a weak D call TRBD2 (7 bases). Germline V lookup: CDR1 SQVTM, CDR2 ANQGSEA. The CDR3 contains 16 residues. Trimming removed 7 bases at V and 5 bases at J, with 25 bases between. DNA for the CDR3: TGCAGCGCCTCGATTACTAGAGGGGGGGTAGTAGATACGCAGTATTTT. It specifies CSASITRGGVVDTQYF.

The chain carries TRBV10-3 and TRBJ2-1; 7 positions match TRBD2. Unmatched junction bases numbered 5, after V lost 9 bases and J lost 0 bases. The CDR3 is 14 amino acids. Germline V lookup: CDR1 ENHRY, CDR2 SYGVKD. The CDR3 reads CAISREGSYNEQFF. As DNA, the CDR3 is TGTGCCATTTCAAGGGAGGGCTCCTACAATGAGCAGTTCTTC.

V is TRBV30 and J is TRBJ1-5; the match to TRBD1 covers 9 bases. This CDR3 comprises 16 residues. Germline CDR1 reads GTSNPN; CDR2 reads SVGIG (reference sequence). Trimming cost V 2 bases and J 2 bases; bases outside gene matches: 7. CDR3 amino acids: CAWSMGQGIGNQPQHF. For the CDR3, the DNA is TGTGCCTGGAGTATGGGACAGGGTATCGGCAATCAGCCCCAGCATTTT.

The V call is TRBV6-5, the J call TRBJ2-1; unclear D gene. Trimming pared 0 bases from V and 4 bases from J, leaving 13 bases between. The germline V gene encodes CDR1 MNHEY and CDR2 SVGAGI. This CDR3 has 16 residues. Here the CDR3 DNA reads TGTGCCAGCAGTTACTCGATGTTGGCGGATTACAATGAGCAGTTCTTC. It encodes CASSYSMLADYNEQFF.

The chain couples TRBV19 to TRBJ2-7; 10 bases are a match to TRBD1. The CDR3 consists of 13 residues. CDR1 is LNHDA, CDR2 SQIVND, per germline (reference sequence). V dropped 4 bases and J dropped 12; count of bases not matched to a gene: 9. The CDR3 bases are TGTGCCAGTAGTACTACCGGGACAGGGGATCGGTACTTC. Encoded protein: CASSTTGTGDRYF.

This clone came up a few times. V usage is TRBV5-1 and J usage is TRBJ1-5; possibly TRBD1 for D (5 bases). The CDR3 is 15 amino acids. Trimming cost V 0 bases and J 7 bases, with 14 bases left between them. CDR1 SGHRS and CDR2 YFSETQ come from the germline V gene. CDR3 loop: CASSLVGGAGQPQHF. The DNA of the CDR3 is TGCGCCAGCAGCTTGGTAGGAGGGGCCGGCCAGCCCCAGCATTTT.

The V and J genes are TRBV7-9 and TRBJ1-1; tentative D call: TRBD1 (6 bases). The CDR3 is 15 amino acids. CDR1 and CDR2 from the germline V gene are SEHNR and FQNEAQ (reference sequence). The ends were cut back, 6 bases at V and 0 bases at J, with 14 bases in the middle. The CDR3 loop reads CASRTRTDLNTEAFF. The DNA of the CDR3 is TGTGCCAGCAGAACGAGGACAGATTTGAACACTGAAGCTTTCTTT.

The V and J genes are TRBV11-2 and TRBJ1-1; 9 bases are a match to TRBD1. This CDR3 comprises 15 residues. In germline, CDR1 is SGHAT, CDR2 FQNNGV. V was pared by 6 bases and J by 10 bases, with 15 bases of the junction left unmatched. The DNA of the CDR3 is TGTGCCAGCAGAGAGAACCCACAGGGGGCAGGGGGAGCTTTCTTT. This encodes CASRENPQGAGGAFF.

This clone occurred once. This chain joins TRBV11-2 and TRBJ1-4, with a possible D match to TRBD1 (5 bases). The CDR3 extends over 14 amino acids. Germline V gives CDR1 SGHAT, CDR2 FQNNGV. V lost 2 bases and J lost 7, with 11 bases in between. CDR3 in amino acids: CASSLRAGSEKLFF. CDR3 DNA: TGTGCCAGCAGCTTAAGGGCAGGGTCTGAAAAACTGTTTTTT. Together with reference TRBV11-2 and TRBJ1-4, the CDR3 gives the full variable domain: EAGVAQSPRYKIIEKRQSVAFWCNPISGHATLYWYQQILGQGPKLLIQFQNNGVVDDSQLPKDRFSAERLKGVDSTLKIQPAKLEDSAVYLCASSLRAGSEKLFFGSGTQLSVL.

This chain links TRBV28 with TRBJ1-2; D is ambiguous. This CDR3 spans 12 amino acids. Germline V CDR1 and CDR2: MDHEN, SYDVKM. Trimming left V 5 bases short and J 2 bases short, with 6 bases between. CDR3 region: CASSMLNYGYTF. For the CDR3, the DNA is TGTGCCAGCAGTATGCTAAACTATGGCTACACCTTC.

The chain carries TRBV7-9 and TRBJ1-2; 7 nucleotides match TRBD1. The CDR3 totals 15 residues. Trimming removed 1 base from V and 3 bases from J; junction bases left unmatched: 5. Germline CDR1 reads SEHNR; CDR2 reads FQNEAQ (reference sequence). CDR3 amino acids: CASSLGSGQHYGYTF. CDR3 nucleotide sequence: TGTGCCAGCAGCTTAGGTTCGGGACAGCACTATGGCTACACCTTC.

The chain joins TRBV19 to TRBJ2-2, with 9 bases that match TRBD1. The CDR3 has 15 amino acids. V gave up 6 bases and J gave up 3 bases; unmatched junction bases: 5. Germline values: CDR1 LNHDA, CDR2 SQIVND (reference sequence). The CDR3 nucleotides read TGTGCCAGTAGCCTGGACAGGGGCTACACCGGGGAGCTGTTTTTT. It translates to CASSLDRGYTGELFF.

The chain links TRBV9 to TRBJ1-2; D gene unclear. Germline V gives CDR1 SGDLS, CDR2 YYNGEE. Trimming left V 0 bases short and J 5 bases short, with 11 bases between. The CDR3 is 14 residues long. CDR3 amino acids: CASSVDSSLYGYTF. The CDR3 DNA reads as TGTGCCAGCAGCGTAGACAGCTCCCTATATGGCTACACCTTC.

The chain recombines TRBV10-1 with TRBJ2-3; maybe TRBD2 (6 bases). The CDR3 is 15 residues long. CDR1 and CDR2 from the germline V gene are WNHNN and SYGVQD (reference sequence). Trimming left V 3 bases short and J 2 bases short, with 12 bases between. CDR3 loop: CASSDGGKTTDTQYF. In DNA, the CDR3 is TGCGCCAGCAGTGACGGAGGGAAGACCACAGATACGCAGTATTTT.

The chain links TRBV4-1 to TRBJ1-1, with D tentatively TRBD1 (5 bases). V was cut by 5 bases and J by 0 bases, with 25 bases left in between. Germline values: CDR1 MGHRA, CDR2 YSYEKL. The CDR3 runs 19 residues. In nucleotides, the CDR3 is TGCGCCAGCAGCTTATATTATTCCAGGGTTTCGAATTTGAACACTGAAGCTTTCTTT. Protein sequence: CASSLYYSRVSNLNTEAFF.

The J gene is TRBJ2-1, the V gene TRBV11-3; D is perhaps TRBD2 (6 bases). Germline CDR1 reads SGHNT; CDR2 reads YENEEA. There are 16 residues in the CDR3. V dropped 5 bases and J dropped 3 bases, with 17 bases sitting between them. CDR3 in DNA: TGTGCCAGCAGCCAAACCGCGGGACGCTTCTACAATGAGCAGTTCTTC. It translates to CASSQTAGRFYNEQFF.